This T cell receptor (beta chain) was recorded in a study of blood T cells in healthy people across ages. Germline V gives CDR1 SGDLS, CDR2 YYNGEE. The CDR3 totals 16 residues. V was trimmed by 2 bases and J by 1 base, leaving 16 bases between them. Combining a sample-barcoded 5' primer with a J-beta primer mix, a second PCR ran for about 7 to 11 cycles. TCRdb re-called the 5' RACE reads through MiXCR, storing one row per CDR3 protein. The profile covers fewer than 900,000 distinct CDR3 sequences, with around 34% appearing a single time and 10% to 15% taken by the ten largest. This clonotype was observed a few times.

The source is a man between 18 and 35 years old in good health. Sequenced input: blood. The rearrangement joins TRBV9 to TRBJ2-7, with a possible D match to TRBD2 (7 bases). Written as DNA, the CDR3 is TGTGCCAGCAGCGTGGGGGGGCTAGCTGGGTCCTACGAGCAGTACTTC. Translation: CASSVGGLAGSYEQYF.